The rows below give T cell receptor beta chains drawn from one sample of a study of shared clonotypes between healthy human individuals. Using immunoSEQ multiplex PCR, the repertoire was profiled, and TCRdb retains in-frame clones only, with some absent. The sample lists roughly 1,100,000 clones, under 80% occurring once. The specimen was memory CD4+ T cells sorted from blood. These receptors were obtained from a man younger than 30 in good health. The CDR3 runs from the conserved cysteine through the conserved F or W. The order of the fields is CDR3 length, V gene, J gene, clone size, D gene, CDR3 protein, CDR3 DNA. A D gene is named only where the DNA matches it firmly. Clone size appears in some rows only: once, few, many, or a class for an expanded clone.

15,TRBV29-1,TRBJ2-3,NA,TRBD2,CSVGGLAGGTDTQYF,TGCAGCGTTGGTGGACTAGCGGGGGGCACAGATACGCAGTATTTT
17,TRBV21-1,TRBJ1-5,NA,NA,CASSNRQGQEINQPQHF,TGTGCCAGCAGCAACAGACAGGGCCAGGAGATAAATCAGCCCCAGCATTTT
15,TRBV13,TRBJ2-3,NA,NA,CASSYERGKTDTQYF,TGTGCCAGCAGCTACGAGAGGGGCAAAACAGATACGCAGTATTTT
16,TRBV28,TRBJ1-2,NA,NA,CASITSGRGFNYGYTF,TGTGCCAGCATTACCTCAGGCAGGGGTTTTAACTATGGCTACACCTTC
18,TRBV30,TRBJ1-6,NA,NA,CAWSYRGAGAPVNSPLHF,TGTGCCTGGAGTTACCGCGGTGCAGGGGCGCCCGTTAATTCACCCCTCCACTTT
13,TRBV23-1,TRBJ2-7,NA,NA,CASSPPYPFEQYF,TGCGCCAGCAGCCCCCCGTACCCGTTCGAGCAGTACTTC
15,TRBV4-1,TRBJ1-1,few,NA,CASSQEGAGNTEAFF,TGCGCCAGCAGCCAAGAGGGGGCAGGGAACACTGAAGCTTTCTTT
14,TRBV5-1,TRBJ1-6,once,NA,CASNEEGSYSPLHF,TGCGCCAGCAACGAAGAAGGTTCCTATTCACCCCTCCACTTT
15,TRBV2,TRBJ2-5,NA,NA,CASSGAREGLVTQYF,TGTGCCAGCAGTGGCGCCAGGGAAGGATTGGTGACCCAGTACTTC
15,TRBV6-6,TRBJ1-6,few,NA,CASSYSQSYNSPLHF,TGTGCCAGCAGTTACTCGCAGAGCTATAATTCACCCCTCCACTTT
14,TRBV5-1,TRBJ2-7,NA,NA,CASSLAESWNEQYF,TGCGCCAGCAGCTTGGCCGAGAGCTGGAACGAGCAGTACTTC
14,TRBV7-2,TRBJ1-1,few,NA,CASSLGVGNTEAFF,TGTGCCAGCAGCTTAGGAGTCGGGAACACTGAAGCTTTCTTT
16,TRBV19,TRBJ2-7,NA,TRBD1,CASTKEGQGYSGEQYF,TGTGCCAGTACCAAGGAAGGACAGGGCTACTCCGGCGAGCAGTACTTC
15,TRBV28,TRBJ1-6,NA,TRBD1,CASRPDRGQNSPLHF,TGTGCCAGCAGACCTGACAGGGGGCAGAATTCACCCCTCCACTTT
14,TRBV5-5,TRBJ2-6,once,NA,CASSLGLGANVLTF,TGTGCCAGCAGCTTGGGACTTGGGGCCAACGTCCTGACTTTC
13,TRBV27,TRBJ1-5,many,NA,CASSLLQNQPQHF,TGTGCCAGCAGTTTACTACAGAATCAGCCCCAGCATTTT
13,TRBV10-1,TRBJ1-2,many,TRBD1,CASSADRGSGYTF,TGCGCCAGCAGCGCGGACAGGGGAAGTGGCTACACCTTC